The 24 T cell receptor beta chains below all came from one sample that was sequenced in a study of patients and donors after allogeneic stem cell transplantation. A single record per CDR3 protein comes from TCRdb applying MiXCR to the RT-PCR reads. The sample lists about 72,000 distinct CDR3 sequences; less than 30% were seen once. The source material was blood, either unsorted or a sorted T cell fraction (not recorded which). The source is a human donor who was either an allogeneic HSCT recipient or a stem cell or donor lymphocyte infusion donor (not recorded which). It is not recorded whose cells these are; they may come from a transplant donor.

The chain employs TRBV9 and TRBJ1-4; no clear D. Germline assignment: CDR1 SGDLS and CDR2 YYNGEE. V lost 3 bases and J 6 bases, leaving 12 bases between the germline ends. The CDR3 has 14 amino acids. DNA of the CDR3: TGTGCCAGCAGCGCCGTGGAAGGGTATGAAAAACTGTTTTTT. It codes for CASSAVEGYEKLFF. The full variable domain, rest sourced from reference TRBV9 and TRBJ1-4, is DSGVTQTPKHLITATGQRVTLRCSPRSGDLSVYWYQQSLDQGLQFLIQYYNGEERAKGNILERFSAQQFPDLHSELNLSSLELGDSALYFCASSAVEGYEKLFFGSGTQLSVL.

This clonotype was found a few times. The chain combines TRBV14 with TRBJ2-7; weak D call: TRBD2 (6 bases). Germline V gene data show CDR1 as SGHDN and CDR2 as FVKESK. The CDR3 extends over 14 amino acids. Trimming took off 5 bases at V and 4 bases at J, with 15 bases between the two ends. The CDR3 bases are TGTGCCAGCAGCTCGATAGCGGTGCCGTACGAGCAGTACTTC. Its protein product is CASSSIAVPYEQYF.

The chain employs TRBV10-2 and TRBJ2-2; TRBD2 aligns across 12 bases. The CDR3 covers 17 residues. With 7 bases clipped from V and 4 bases from J, the junction kept 10 bases outside the gene matches. Germline V CDR1 and CDR2: WSHSY, SAAADI. The CDR3 loop is CASIRTSGVKGTGELFF. As DNA, the CDR3 is TGCGCCAGCATTCGGACTAGCGGGGTAAAAGGCACCGGGGAGCTGTTTTTT.

CDR3 DNA sequence: TGTGCCAGCAGCTTAGTCCCAGTACAGGCTGGCTATGGCTACACCTTC. Protein product: CASSLVPVQAGYGYTF. The chain employs TRBV7-6 and TRBJ1-2; tentatively, D is TRBD1 (5 bases). The CDR3 contains 16 residues. The germline CDR1 and CDR2 sequences are SGHVS and FNYEAQ. Trimming took off 1 base at V and 4 bases at J, with 16 bases between the two ends.

This clonotype showed up many times. V and J are TRBV18 and TRBJ1-5; D unclear. V shed 4 bases and J shed 1 base, with 5 bases lying between them. CDR1 and CDR2 from the germline V gene are KGHSH and LQKENI. This CDR3 has 13 amino acids. The CDR3: CASSRWSNQPQHF. The CDR3 DNA reads as TGTGCCAGCTCACGGTGGAGCAATCAGCCCCAGCATTTT. Using reference TRBV18 and TRBJ1-5 for the parts outside the CDR3, the full variable domain is NAGVMQNPRHLVRRRGQEARLRCSPMKGHSHVYWYRQLPEEGLKFMVYLQKENIIDESGMPKERFSAEFPKEGPSILRIQQVVRGDSAAYFCASSRWSNQPQHFGDGTRLSIL.

This chain joins TRBV5-5 and TRBJ1-2; unclear D gene. Trimming removed 0 bases from V and 0 bases from J, with 9 bases in between. Germline V gene sequence: CDR1 SGHKS, CDR2 YYEKEE (reference sequence). The CDR3 runs 15 residues. CDR3 amino acids: CASSLDLVANYGYTF. CDR3 coding DNA: TGTGCCAGCAGCTTGGATCTGGTAGCTAACTATGGCTACACCTTC.

This clonotype has a handful of counts. CDR3 sequence (DNA): TGTGCCAGCAGTTTTGACTCCTACGAGCAGTACTTC. Translation: CASSFDSYEQYF. V and J are TRBV28 and TRBJ2-7; D is uncertain. Germline V gene sequence: CDR1 MDHEN, CDR2 SYDVKM. This CDR3 comprises 12 residues. The ends were cut back, 3 bases at V and 0 bases at J, with 3 bases in the middle.

The chain uses TRBV20-1 and TRBJ2-1; the D is unclear. The CDR3 runs 13 residues. V shed 3 bases and J shed 0 bases, with 6 bases lying between them. Germline V gene sequence: CDR1 DFQATT, CDR2 SNEGSKA (reference sequence). The CDR3 DNA follows: TGCAGTGCTAGGCTGAGCTCCTACAATGAGCAGTTCTTC. Amino acid sequence: CSARLSSYNEQFF.

This chain uses TRBV5-8 with TRBJ2-5, with TRBD1 matching 9 bases. The germline gives CDR1 SGHTS, CDR2 YDEGEE. Trimming at V came to 2 bases and at J to 5 bases, leaving 10 bases not matched to a gene. The CDR3 loop spans 16 amino acids. CDR3 region: CASSLGGQGFGETQYF. The CDR3 nucleotides read TGTGCCAGCAGCTTAGGGGGACAGGGCTTCGGGGAGACCCAGTACTTC. The complete variable domain, with remaining parts taken from reference TRBV5-8 and TRBJ2-5, reads EAGVTQSPTHLIKTRGQQATLRCSPISGHTSVYWYQQALGLGLQFLLWYDEGEERNRGNFPPRFSGRQFPNYSSELNVNALELEDSALYLCASSLGGQGFGETQYFGPGTRLLVL.

This rearrangement joins TRBV5-6 to TRBJ2-7, with 10 bases identical to TRBD1. The CDR3 has 16 amino acids. J was trimmed by 0 bases and V by 1 base; bases with no gene match: 4. In germline, CDR1 is SGHDT, CDR2 YYEEEE. CDR3 nucleotides: TGTGCCAGCAGCTTGAGGACAGGGGGAAACTCCTACGAGCAGTACTTC. It translates to CASSLRTGGNSYEQYF.

This chain joins TRBV12-3 or TRBV12-4 and TRBJ1-6; D call uncertain. CDR3 size: 12 residues. V was clipped by 3 bases and J by 10 bases, with 7 bases between them. DNA of the CDR3: TGTGCCAGCAGTTTGGAGAGCTCACCCCTCCACTTT. Its translation: CASSLESSPLHF.

The chain uses TRBV20-1 and TRBJ2-1, with TRBD2 identical over 8 bases. The CDR3 runs to 14 residues. V was clipped by 0 bases and J by 4 bases; unmatched bases: 2. The germline CDR1 and CDR2 sequences are DFQATT and SNEGSKA (reference sequence). CDR3 nucleotide sequence: TGCAGTGCTAGAGATTTAGCGGGGTACAATGAGCAGTTCTTC. The encoded protein is CSARDLAGYNEQFF.

V gene TRBV15 combines with J gene TRBJ2-7; D gene ambiguous. V was pared by 0 bases and J by 3 bases, with 12 bases between. This CDR3 is built from 15 residues. From germline, CDR1 is LNHNV and CDR2 YYDKDF (reference sequence). For the CDR3, the DNA is TGTGCCACCAGCAGAGATGGGGTAGGCTACTACGAGCAGTACTTC. Translation: CATSRDGVGYYEQYF.

CDR3 sequence reads: CASSEGPGQGLVADTQYF. CDR3 DNA: TGTGCCAGCAGCGAGGGTCCCGGACAGGGGTTGGTCGCAGATACGCAGTATTTT. This chain uses TRBV9 with TRBJ2-3, with 9 bases lining up with TRBD1. This CDR3 is 18 amino acids long. CDR1 is SGDLS and CDR2 is YYNGEE in the germline V gene. Trimming cost V 3 bases and J 4 bases; bases outside gene matches: 15. The whole variable domain, remainder taken from reference TRBV9 and TRBJ2-3, is DSGVTQTPKHLITATGQRVTLRCSPRSGDLSVYWYQQSLDQGLQFLIQYYNGEERAKGNILERFSAQQFPDLHSELNLSSLELGDSALYFCASSEGPGQGLVADTQYFGPGTRLTVL.

The rearrangement uses TRBV7-9 and TRBJ1-1; D is unresolved. CDR3 size: 14 residues. V was trimmed by 2 bases and J by 2 bases, leaving 9 bases between them. The V gene's germline CDR1 is SEHNR and CDR2 FQNEAQ (reference sequence). The CDR3: CASSLSRSNTEAFF. DNA for the CDR3: TGTGCCAGCAGCTTAAGCCGCTCAAACACTGAAGCTTTCTTT.

A few counts support this clonotype. The chain recombines TRBV5-5 with TRBJ1-1; D is ambiguous. Germline V gene data show CDR1 as SGHKS and CDR2 as YYEKEE (reference sequence). The V end lost 1 base, the J end lost 3 bases, and 7 bases lay between the germline ends. The CDR3 is 13 residues long. CDR3 bases: TGTGCCAGCAGCTTGAAGCGCTACACTGAAGCTTTCTTT. It is translated as CASSLKRYTEAFF.

The CDR3 DNA follows: TGTGCCAGCAGCCCGACTAGCGGGCCCTACAATGAGCAGTTCTTC. Its protein product is CASSPTSGPYNEQFF. The chain uses TRBV7-3 and TRBJ2-1; TRBD2 matches 10 bases. The CDR3 totals 15 residues. In germline, CDR1 is SGHTA, CDR2 FQGTGA. V lost 5 bases, J lost 2 bases, and 3 bases stayed unmatched.

This clonotype occurred a few times. CDR3 DNA sequence: TGTGCCAGCAGTTTAGAGGGCACTTTGGAGACCCAGTACTTC. Its translation: CASSLEGTLETQYF. The chain couples TRBV28 to TRBJ2-5; possible D gene TRBD2, 5 bases. This CDR3 has 14 residues. The V end was cut by 2 bases, the J end by 5 bases, with 12 bases between. The V gene's germline CDR1 is MDHEN and CDR2 SYDVKM.

The chain uses TRBV7-3 and TRBJ2-1; perhaps TRBD1 as D (5 bases). V was clipped by 5 bases and J by 8 bases, with 10 bases between them. This CDR3 comprises 12 residues. Germline V gene sequence: CDR1 SGHTA, CDR2 FQGTGA. The CDR3 DNA reads TGTGCCAGCAGCCCTCAGGGTCATGAGCAGTTCTTC. This translates into CASSPQGHEQFF.

This clonotype has at least ten counts. J is TRBJ1-1 and V is TRBV12-3 or TRBV12-4; D might be TRBD1 (5 bases). The CDR3 runs to 11 residues. V was shortened by 10 bases and J by 0 bases, with 6 bases between the two germline ends. The CDR3 DNA sequence: TGTGCCACACAGGTGAACACTGAAGCTTTCTTT. It codes for CATQVNTEAFF.

This clonotype was seen a few times. The J gene is TRBJ2-2, the V gene TRBV7-2; weak D call: TRBD2 (6 bases). Germline assignment: CDR1 SGHTA and CDR2 FQGNSA. Between the trimmed V and J ends, which lost 3 bases and 2 bases, there was a span of 10 bases. The CDR3 extends over 15 amino acids. The CDR3 protein is CASSFGSGNTGELFF. In DNA form, the CDR3 reads TGTGCCAGCAGCTTTGGTAGCGGCAACACCGGGGAGCTGTTTTTT.

The chain employs TRBV7-9 and TRBJ1-2, with TRBD1 matching 7 bases. CDR3 length equals 14 residues. V gave up 6 bases and J gave up 2 bases; unmatched junction bases: 6. The germline V gene encodes CDR1 SEHNR and CDR2 FQNEAQ (reference sequence). The CDR3 here is CASRSRQGNYGYTF. DNA for the CDR3: TGTGCCAGCAGATCCAGACAGGGAAACTATGGCTACACCTTC.

This clonotype was found many times. The chain combines TRBV7-2 with TRBJ1-2; D unclear. Between the trimmed V and J ends, which lost 1 base and 0 bases, there was a span of 18 bases. This CDR3 is 18 amino acids long. Germline V gives CDR1 SGHTA, CDR2 FQGNSA. The CDR3 DNA is TGTGCCAGCAGCTTAGATCGACTCGCCCAACTTACTAACTATGGCTACACCTTC. Translating it yields CASSLDRLAQLTNYGYTF. Full variable domain (remainder filled in from reference TRBV7-2 and TRBJ1-2): GAGVSQSPSNKVTEKGKDVELRCDPISGHTALYWYRQSLGQGLEFLIYFQGNSAPDKSGLPSDRFSAERTGGSVSTLTIQRTQQEDSAVYLCASSLDRLAQLTNYGYTFGSGTRLTVV.

The genes are TRBV12-3 or TRBV12-4 and TRBJ2-5; TRBD2 agrees at 15 bases. The junction had 2 bases not matched to a gene; V was cut back by 5 bases and J by 4 bases. The CDR3 runs to 15 residues. The CDR3 coding sequence is TGTGCCAGCAGTCCGGGACTAGCGGGGGGAGAGACCCAGTACTTC. Translated: CASSPGLAGGETQYF.